The clone carrying this T cell receptor beta chain was seen a few times. Its antigen is not known. MiXCR, applied by TCRdb to the reads, yields one record per CDR3 protein. The repertoire holds over 100,000 distinct CDR3 sequences, with about 30% as singletons. V was trimmed by 0 bases and J by 3 bases, leaving 6 bases between them. Per germline, CDR1 SGDLS and CDR2 YYNGEE. The CDR3 loop spans 13 amino acids. This entry comes from a study of T cell repertoires in cytomegalovirus infection. On the study more broadly: Through public TCR beta signatures, both CMV infection and matching HLA type were indicated.

The receptor's source is a human donor in good health (CMV status not recorded). Some clones in this sample may be carry-over from other donors' samples. The rearrangement links TRBV9 to TRBJ1-1; D is uncertain. The sample in question was CD8+ T cells from cultured PBMCs, obtained from culture after CMV antigen stimulation. CDR3 bases: TGTGCCAGCAGCGTAGGAGGGTACACTGAAGCTTTCTTT. This translates into CASSVGGYTEAFF.